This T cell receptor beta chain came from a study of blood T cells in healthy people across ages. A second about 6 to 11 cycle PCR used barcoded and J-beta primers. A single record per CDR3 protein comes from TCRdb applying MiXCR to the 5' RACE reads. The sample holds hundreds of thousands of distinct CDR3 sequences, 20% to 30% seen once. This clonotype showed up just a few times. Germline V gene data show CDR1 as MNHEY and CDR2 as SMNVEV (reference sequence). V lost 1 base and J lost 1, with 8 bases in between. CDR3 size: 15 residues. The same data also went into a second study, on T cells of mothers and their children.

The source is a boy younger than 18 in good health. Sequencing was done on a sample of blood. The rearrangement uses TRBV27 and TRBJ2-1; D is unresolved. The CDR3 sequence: CASSLLLGSYNEQFF. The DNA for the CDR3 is TGTGCCAGCAGTTTATTGCTGGGTTCCTACAATGAGCAGTTCTTC.